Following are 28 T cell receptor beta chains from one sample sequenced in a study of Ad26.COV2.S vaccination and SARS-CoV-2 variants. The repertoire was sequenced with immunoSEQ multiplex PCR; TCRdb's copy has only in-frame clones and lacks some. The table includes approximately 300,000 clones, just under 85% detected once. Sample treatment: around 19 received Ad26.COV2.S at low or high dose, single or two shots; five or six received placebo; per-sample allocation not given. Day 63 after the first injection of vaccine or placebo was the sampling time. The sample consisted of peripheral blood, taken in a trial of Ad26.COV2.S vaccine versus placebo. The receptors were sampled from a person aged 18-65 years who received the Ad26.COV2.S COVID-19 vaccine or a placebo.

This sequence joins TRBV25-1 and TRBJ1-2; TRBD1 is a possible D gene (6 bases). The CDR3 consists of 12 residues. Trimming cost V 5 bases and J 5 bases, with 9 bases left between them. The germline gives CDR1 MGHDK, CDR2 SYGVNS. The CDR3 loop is CASSPGVYGYTF. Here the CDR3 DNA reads TGTGCCAGCAGTCCAGGGGTATATGGCTACACCTTC.

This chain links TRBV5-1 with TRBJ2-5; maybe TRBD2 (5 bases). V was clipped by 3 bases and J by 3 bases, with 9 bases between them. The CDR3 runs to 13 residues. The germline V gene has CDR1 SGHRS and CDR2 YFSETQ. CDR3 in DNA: TGCGCCAGCAGCTACGGACTTAAAGAGACCCAGTACTTC. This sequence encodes CASSYGLKETQYF.

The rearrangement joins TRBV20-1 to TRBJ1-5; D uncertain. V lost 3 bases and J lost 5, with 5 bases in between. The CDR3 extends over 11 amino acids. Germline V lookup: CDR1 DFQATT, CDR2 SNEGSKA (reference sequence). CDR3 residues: CSASVDQPQHF. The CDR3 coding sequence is TGCAGTGCTAGTGTTGATCAGCCCCAGCATTTT.

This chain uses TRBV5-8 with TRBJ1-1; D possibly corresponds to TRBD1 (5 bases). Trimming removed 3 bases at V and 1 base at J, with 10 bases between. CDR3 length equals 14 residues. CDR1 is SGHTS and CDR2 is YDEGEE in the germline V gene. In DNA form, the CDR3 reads TGTGCCAGCAGCTGGGGGGGAGCGAACACTGAAGCTTTCTTT. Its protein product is CASSWGGANTEAFF. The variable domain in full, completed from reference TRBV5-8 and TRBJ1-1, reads EAGVTQSPTHLIKTRGQQATLRCSPISGHTSVYWYQQALGLGLQFLLWYDEGEERNRGNFPPRFSGRQFPNYSSELNVNALELEDSALYLCASSWGGANTEAFFGQGTRLTVV.

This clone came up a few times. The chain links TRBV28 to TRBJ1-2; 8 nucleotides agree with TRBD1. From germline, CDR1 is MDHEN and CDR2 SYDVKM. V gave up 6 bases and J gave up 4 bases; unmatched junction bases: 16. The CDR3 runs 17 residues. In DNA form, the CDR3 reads TGTGCCAGCAGCCCGTCCGGGACAGGCATTTCCCTCTATGGCTACACCTTC. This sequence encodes CASSPSGTGISLYGYTF.

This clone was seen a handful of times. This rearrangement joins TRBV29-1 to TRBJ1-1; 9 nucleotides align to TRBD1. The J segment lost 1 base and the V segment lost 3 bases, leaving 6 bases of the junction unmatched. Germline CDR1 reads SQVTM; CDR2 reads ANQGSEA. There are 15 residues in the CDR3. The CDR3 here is CSVDTTGGWNTEAFF. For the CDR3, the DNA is TGCAGCGTTGATACAACAGGGGGCTGGAACACTGAAGCTTTCTTT.

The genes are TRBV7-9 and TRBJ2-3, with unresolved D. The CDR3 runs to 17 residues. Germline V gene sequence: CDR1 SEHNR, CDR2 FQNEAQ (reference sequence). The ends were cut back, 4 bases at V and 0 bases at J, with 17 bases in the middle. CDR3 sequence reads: CASSSRPRARSTDTQYF. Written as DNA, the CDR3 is TGTGCCAGCAGCTCCCGCCCCAGAGCGAGAAGCACAGATACGCAGTATTTT.

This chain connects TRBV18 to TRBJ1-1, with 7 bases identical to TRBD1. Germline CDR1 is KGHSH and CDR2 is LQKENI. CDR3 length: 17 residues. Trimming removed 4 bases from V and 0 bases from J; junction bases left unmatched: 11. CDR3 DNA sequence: TGTGCCAGCTCACGGTTCGGCTCGGGACAGATGAACACTGAAGCTTTCTTT. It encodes CASSRFGSGQMNTEAFF.

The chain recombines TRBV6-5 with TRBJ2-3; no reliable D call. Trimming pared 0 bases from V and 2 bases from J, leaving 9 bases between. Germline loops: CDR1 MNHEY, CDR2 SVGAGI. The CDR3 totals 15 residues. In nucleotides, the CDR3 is TGTGCCAGCAGTTACTCGATAGGGTTCACAGATACGCAGTATTTT. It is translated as CASSYSIGFTDTQYF.

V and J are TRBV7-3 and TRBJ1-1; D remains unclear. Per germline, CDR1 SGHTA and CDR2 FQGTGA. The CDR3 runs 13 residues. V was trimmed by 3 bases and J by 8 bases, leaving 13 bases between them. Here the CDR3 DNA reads TGTGCCAGCAGCTTTAATACCGGGAGAGAAGCTTTCTTT. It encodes CASSFNTGREAFF. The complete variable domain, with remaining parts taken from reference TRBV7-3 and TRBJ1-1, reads GAGVSQTPSNKVTEKGKYVELRCDPISGHTALYWYRQSLGQGPEFLIYFQGTGAADDSGLPNDRFFAVRPEGSVSTLKIQRTERGDSAVYLCASSFNTGREAFFGQGTRLTVV.

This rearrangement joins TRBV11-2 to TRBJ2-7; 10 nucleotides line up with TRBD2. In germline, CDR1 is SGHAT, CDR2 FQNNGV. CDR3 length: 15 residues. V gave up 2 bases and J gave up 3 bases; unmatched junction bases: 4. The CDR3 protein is CASSLSTSGVYEQYF. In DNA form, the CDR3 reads TGTGCCAGCAGCTTAAGCACTAGCGGGGTCTACGAGCAGTACTTC.

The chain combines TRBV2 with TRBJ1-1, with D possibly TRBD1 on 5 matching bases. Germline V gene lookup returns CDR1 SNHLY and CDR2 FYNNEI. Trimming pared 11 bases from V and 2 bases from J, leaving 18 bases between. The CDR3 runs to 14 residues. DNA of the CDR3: TGTGCCTACGCGAGGGGCTCAATCAACACTGAAGCTTTCTTT. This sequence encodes CAYARGSINTEAFF.

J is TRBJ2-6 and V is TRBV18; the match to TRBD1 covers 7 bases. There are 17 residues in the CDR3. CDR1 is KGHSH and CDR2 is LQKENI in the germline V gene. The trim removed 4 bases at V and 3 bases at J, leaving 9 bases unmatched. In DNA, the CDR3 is TGTGCCAGCTCACAAGACAGGGTCTTCTTTGGGGCCAACGTCCTGACTTTC. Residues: CASSQDRVFFGANVLTF.

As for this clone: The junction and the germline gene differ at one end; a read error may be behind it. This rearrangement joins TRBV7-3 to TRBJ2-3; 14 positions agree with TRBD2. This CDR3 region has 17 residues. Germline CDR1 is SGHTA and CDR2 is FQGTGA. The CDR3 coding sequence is TGTGCCAGCAGCCTAACACCGACTAGCGGGGGGGTAAATACGCAGTATTTT. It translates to CASSLTPTSGGVNTQYF.

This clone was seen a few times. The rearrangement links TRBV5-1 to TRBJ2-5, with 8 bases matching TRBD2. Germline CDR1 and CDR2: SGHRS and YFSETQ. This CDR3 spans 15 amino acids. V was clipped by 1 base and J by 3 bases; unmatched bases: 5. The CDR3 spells CASSLYGGVEETQYF. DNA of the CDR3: TGCGCCAGCAGCTTGTACGGGGGGGTCGAAGAGACCCAGTACTTC.

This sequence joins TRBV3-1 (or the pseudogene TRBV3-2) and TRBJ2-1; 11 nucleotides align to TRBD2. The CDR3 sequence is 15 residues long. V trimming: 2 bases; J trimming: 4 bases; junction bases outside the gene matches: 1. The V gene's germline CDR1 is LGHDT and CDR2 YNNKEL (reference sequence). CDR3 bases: TGTGCCAGCAGCCAAACTAGCGGGGGTTACAATGAGCAGTTCTTC. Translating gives CASSQTSGGYNEQFF.

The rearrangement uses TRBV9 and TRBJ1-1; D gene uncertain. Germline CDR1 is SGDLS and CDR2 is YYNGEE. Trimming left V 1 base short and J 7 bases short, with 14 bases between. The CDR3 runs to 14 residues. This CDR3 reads CASSVTATHNEAFF. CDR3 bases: TGTGCCAGCAGCGTAACTGCCACCCATAATGAAGCTTTCTTT.

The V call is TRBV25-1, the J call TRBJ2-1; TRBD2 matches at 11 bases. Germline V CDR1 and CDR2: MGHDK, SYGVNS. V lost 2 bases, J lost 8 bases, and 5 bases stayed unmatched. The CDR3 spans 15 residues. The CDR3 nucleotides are TGTGCCAGCAGTGAACTACTAGCGGGGGCCTATGAGCAGTTCTTC. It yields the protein CASSELLAGAYEQFF.

This CDR3 reads CASSFVLAGGPGTDTQYF. In DNA, the CDR3 is TGTGCCAGCAGCTTCGTTCTAGCGGGGGGGCCAGGCACAGATACGCAGTATTTT. The chain employs TRBV7-2 and TRBJ2-3; 12 nucleotides match TRBD2. J lost 1 base, V lost 3 bases, and 8 bases had no gene match. CDR3 length equals 18 residues. The germline V gene has CDR1 SGHTA and CDR2 FQGNSA.

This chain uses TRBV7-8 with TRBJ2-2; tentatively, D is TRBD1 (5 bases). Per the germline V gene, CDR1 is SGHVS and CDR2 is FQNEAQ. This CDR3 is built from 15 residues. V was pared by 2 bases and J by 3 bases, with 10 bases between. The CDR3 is CASSLRQGYTGELFF. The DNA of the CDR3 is TGTGCCAGCAGCTTAAGGCAGGGATACACCGGGGAGCTGTTTTTT.

The CDR3 protein is CATSRRFVGQGSTDTQYF. The CDR3 region has the DNA TGTGCCACCAGCAGGCGATTCGTGGGACAGGGGTCAACAGATACGCAGTATTTT. This sequence joins TRBV15 and TRBJ2-3; TRBD1 matches 10 bases. Germline CDR1 and CDR2: LNHNV and YYDKDF (reference sequence). The V and J ends lost 3 bases and 3 bases, in that order; junction bases with no gene match: 12. CDR3 length equals 18 residues.

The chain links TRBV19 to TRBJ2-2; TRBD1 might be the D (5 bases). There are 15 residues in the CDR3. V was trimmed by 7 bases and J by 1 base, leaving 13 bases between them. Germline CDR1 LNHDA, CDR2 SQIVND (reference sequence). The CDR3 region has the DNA TGTGCCAGTACCAGGGTGGGGTTGAACACCGGGGAGCTGTTTTTT. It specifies CASTRVGLNTGELFF.

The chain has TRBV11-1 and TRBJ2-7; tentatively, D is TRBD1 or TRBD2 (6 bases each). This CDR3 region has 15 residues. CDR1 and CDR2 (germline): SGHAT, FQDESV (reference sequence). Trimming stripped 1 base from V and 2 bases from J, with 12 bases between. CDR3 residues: CASSLVRGEPYEQYF. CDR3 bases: TGTGCCAGCAGCTTAGTGAGGGGGGAACCCTACGAGCAGTACTTC.

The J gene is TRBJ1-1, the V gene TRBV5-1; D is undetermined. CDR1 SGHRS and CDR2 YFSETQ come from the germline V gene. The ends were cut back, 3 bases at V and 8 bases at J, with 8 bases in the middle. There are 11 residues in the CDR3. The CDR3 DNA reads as TGCGCCAGCAGCTGGACCCCGGAAGCTTTCTTT. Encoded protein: CASSWTPEAFF.

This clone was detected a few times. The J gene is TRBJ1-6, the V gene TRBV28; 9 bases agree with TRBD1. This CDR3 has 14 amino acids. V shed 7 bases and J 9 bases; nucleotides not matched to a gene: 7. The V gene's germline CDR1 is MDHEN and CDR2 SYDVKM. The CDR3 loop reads CASNYRGRLSPLHF. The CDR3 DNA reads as TGTGCCAGCAATTACAGGGGGCGGCTTTCACCCCTCCACTTT.

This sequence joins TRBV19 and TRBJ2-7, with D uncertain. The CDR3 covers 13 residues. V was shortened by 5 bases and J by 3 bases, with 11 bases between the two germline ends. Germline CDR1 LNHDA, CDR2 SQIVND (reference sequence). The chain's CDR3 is CASSHDIGYEQYF. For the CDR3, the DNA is TGTGCCAGTAGTCACGACATTGGCTACGAGCAGTACTTC. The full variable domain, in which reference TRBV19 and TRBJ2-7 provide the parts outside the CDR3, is DGGITQSPKYLFRKEGQNVTLSCEQNLNHDAMYWYRQDPGQGLRLIYYSQIVNDFQKGDIAEGYSVSREKKESFPLTVTSAQKNPTAFYLCASSHDIGYEQYFGPGTRLTVT.

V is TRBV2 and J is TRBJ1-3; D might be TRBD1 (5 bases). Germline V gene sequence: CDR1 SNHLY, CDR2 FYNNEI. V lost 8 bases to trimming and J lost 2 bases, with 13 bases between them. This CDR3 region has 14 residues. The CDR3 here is CASQGTGAGNTIYF. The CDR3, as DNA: TGTGCCAGCCAAGGGACCGGCGCTGGAAACACCATATATTTT.

CDR3 sequence reads: CASSPRQGSYNEQFF. In DNA, the CDR3 is TGTGCCAGCAGCCCTAGACAGGGTTCCTACAATGAGCAGTTCTTC. The chain couples TRBV7-8 to TRBJ2-1, with 7 bases aligning to TRBD1. The germline V gene has CDR1 SGHVS and CDR2 FQNEAQ. Trimming cost V 5 bases and J 1 base; bases outside gene matches: 5. This CDR3 has 15 amino acids.